Reported below is one T cell receptor beta chain. Its antigen is still unknown. Per-nucleotide qualities are absent, and no much larger clonotype sits a single base away. The data were obtained in a study of Ad26.COV2.S vaccination and SARS-CoV-2 variants (dated by TCRdb to the early 2020s). As for the study more broadly: Vaccine-arm donors were drawn from COV1001, a multicentre, randomized, double-blind, placebo-controlled phase I-IIa trial of Ad26.COV2.S in healthy adults. Ad26.COV2.S was administered intramuscularly at 5 x 10^10 or 1 x 10^11 viral particles, either as a single shot or as two shots given 56 days apart. TCRbeta repertoire sequencing was used to assess the specificity and breadth of SARS-CoV-2-reactive T cell receptors after Ad26.COV2.S vaccination. The TCR-sequenced set comprised about 32 samples: roughly 19 Ad26.COV2.S vaccine recipients, 5 placebo recipients and 8 SARS-CoV-2 convalescent individuals. Participants in the trial were split at random into five groups of five each, receiving low-dose or high-dose Ad26.COV2.S once or twice, or else placebo on both occasions. Blinding of investigators to trial group allocation was maintained during experiments and outcome assessment. The paper's findings and limits, for the study overall: After vaccination, spike-specific CD8+ and CD4+ T cell responses were reported to show substantial breadth. According to the authors, total T cell responses may have been underestimated by the TCR breadth and depth analyses. Non-spike TCR breadth was comparable between vaccine and placebo recipients, consistent with the vaccine containing only spike. Comparing responses between vaccine doses or regimens was not something the study was powered to do. Higher spike-specific TCR breadth was observed in Ad26.COV2.S recipients than in placebo recipients (P = 0.0014).

In light of the paper, this sample's treatment or condition label describes: some 20 received Ad26.COV2.S at low or high dose, single or two shots; about 5 received placebo; per-sample allocation not given. Repertoires of vaccine and placebo recipients were sequenced from samples taken on day 63 after the first injection. Between 29 July and 7 August 2020, Cohort 1b enrolled 25 adults aged 18-55 years at one site in Boston, USA. As a vaccine, Ad26.COV2.S was a replication-incompetent adenovirus type 26 vector that expressed a prefusion-stabilized SARS-CoV-2 spike protein derived from the original Wuhan strain. After removal of 5 bases from V and 2 bases from J, the junction retains 6 bases not matched to a gene. From cysteine to phenylalanine, the CDR3 is 15 amino acids long. The DNA shown is the 45-base CDR3, in frame from base 1. CDR1 and CDR2, per the germline V gene, are MDHEN and SYDVKM. The immunoSEQ Assay was used to sequence TCRbeta CDR3 regions. After extraction, genomic DNA underwent amplification by bias-controlled multiplex PCR, followed by high-throughput sequencing. Regarding the original processing steps: Collapsing and filtering of sequences were performed to quantify the absolute abundance of each unique TCRbeta CDR3 region. Usable DNA was measured by amplifying reference genes present in all nucleated cells, and TCRbeta template counts were normalized to that usable DNA to estimate T cell fraction. Repertoire TCRs were annotated as SARS-CoV-2-specific by exact matching of V gene, CDR3 amino acid sequence and J gene to a known reactive TCR set. The reference SARS-CoV-2 TCR set was obtained from MIRA and was filtered for enrichment in COVID-19-positive ImmuneCODE repertoires, whereby public or cross-reactive TCRs were removed. Using the MIRA antigens, annotated TCRs were further analysed by specific ORF or by position within an ORF. Depth was the summed frequency of annotated unique rearrangements, while breadth was defined as annotated unique rearrangements over total unique productive rearrangements. Two-sided Wilcoxon rank-sum tests were applied when comparing TCR breadth between groups. TCRdb took over this immuneACCESS table, retaining in-frame rearrangements with V and J assigned. Such tables are incomplete; in checked studies, under half of the missing clones stem from an unresolved V gene, and the remainder is unexplained. Clonal size and the V and J genes are those of that table, whereas D and trimming came from the DNA. Present in this sample are about 350,000 clones, around 88% of which were seen just once. The biggest ten clones account for approximately 5% of the sample.

The TCR was taken from a person between 18 and 65 years old who received the Ad26.COV2.S COVID-19 vaccine or a placebo. Recombination connected TRBV28 to TRBJ1-2; TRBD1 fits 9 bases in the junction. Specimen: peripheral blood, collected in a trial of Ad26.COV2.S vaccine versus placebo. In nucleotides, the sequence is TGTGCCAGCAGTCCCTGGACAGGGGCCAACTATGGCTACACCTTC. Protein translation: CASSPWTGANYGYTF.